What follows are 8 T cell receptor beta chains derived from one specimen sequenced in a study of a mutant IDH1 vaccine in newly diagnosed glioma. No cognate antigen is known for these TCRs. The time point is: week 23, last vaccination. Every vaccine dose comprised 300 ug of mutant IDH1 20-mer peptide plus topical imiquimod. Measured with immunoSEQ multiplex PCR; TCRdb has only the in-frame clones, and not every one. The data show about 67,000 clones, 84% seen once. The sequences come from PBMCs, collected from a glioma patient whose treatment included an IDH1 peptide vaccine. Receptors originate from a young man with glioma.

The rearrangement joins TRBV5-4 to TRBJ2-3; 14 bases fit TRBD2. J was trimmed by 1 base and V by 4 bases; bases with no gene match: 8. The germline gives CDR1 SGHNT, CDR2 YYREEE (reference sequence). The CDR3 length is 18 residues. This CDR3 is CASSLHPGLAGGTDTQYF. CDR3 bases: TGTGCCAGCAGCCTTCACCCGGGACTAGCGGGGGGCACAGATACGCAGTATTTT. Supplemented by reference TRBV5-4 and TRBJ2-3, the full variable domain reads ETGVTQSPTHLIKTRGQQVTLRCSSQSGHNTVSWYQQALGQGPQFIFQYYREEENGRGNFPPRFSGLQFPNYSSELNVNALELDDSALYLCASSLHPGLAGGTDTQYFGPGTRLTVL.

This rearrangement joins TRBV19 to TRBJ1-5; 10 bases map to TRBD1. The ends lost 7 bases at V and 0 bases at J; junction bases unmatched: 9. Looked up from germline, CDR1 is LNHDA and CDR2 is SQIVND (reference sequence). The CDR3 totals 17 residues. CDR3 in DNA: TGTGCCAGTACCAAAGGACAGGGGGGTCATAGCAATCAGCCCCAGCATTTT. Its protein is CASTKGQGGHSNQPQHF.

In DNA form, the CDR3 reads TGCGCCAGCAGCCAAAGGCACGGACTAGCGGTATACAATGAGCAGTTCTTC. This encodes CASSQRHGLAVYNEQFF. The J gene is TRBJ2-1, the V gene TRBV4-3; the match to TRBD2 covers 10 bases. CDR3 size: 17 residues. V lost 2 bases to trimming and J lost 4 bases; unmatched junction nucleotides: 8. Per the germline V gene, CDR1 is LGHNA and CDR2 is YSLEER.

The chain links TRBV7-2 to TRBJ2-5; D may be TRBD1 or TRBD2 (5 bases each). Germline CDR1 SGHTA, CDR2 FQGNSA. Trimming shortened V by 3 bases and J by 3 bases, and 17 bases separated the two germline ends. The CDR3 is made up of 16 amino acids. CDR3 sequence reads: CASSFSLTGRKETQYF. The CDR3 DNA reads TGTGCCAGCAGCTTTAGCTTGACGGGGCGAAAAGAGACCCAGTACTTC.

The count of this clone is one. The J gene is TRBJ2-7, the V gene TRBV21-1; TRBD1 is the table's D call, not checked against the DNA. TRBV21-1 is a known pseudogene. The CDR3 covers 15 residues. The CDR3 region has the DNA TGTGCCAGCAGCAGGGCCGGGACAGGGCCTTACGAGCAGTACTTC. The encoded protein is CASSRAGTGPYEQYF.

This chain links TRBV6-1 with TRBJ1-2; perhaps TRBD1 as D (5 bases). The ends were cut back, 6 bases at V and 7 bases at J, with 15 bases in the middle. CDR3 size: 13 residues. Per germline, CDR1 MNHNS and CDR2 SASEGT. CDR3: CASSGGMESGYTF. CDR3 nucleotides: TGTGCCAGCAGCGGGGGGATGGAGAGTGGCTACACCTTC.

This rearrangement joins TRBV19 to TRBJ2-7; 7 positions match TRBD1. CDR1 and CDR2 from the germline V gene are LNHDA and SQIVND (reference sequence). This CDR3 is 14 amino acids long. Trimming cost V 6 bases and J 5 bases; bases outside gene matches: 10. The CDR3 spells CASSTPGQFHEQYF. The CDR3 nucleotides read TGTGCCAGTAGCACTCCGGGACAGTTCCACGAGCAGTACTTC.

The chain couples TRBV15 to TRBJ1-2; possible D gene TRBD1, 6 bases. With 0 bases removed from V and 8 bases from J, the gap between germline ends came to 22 bases. Germline loops: CDR1 LNHNV, CDR2 YYDKDF (reference sequence). There are 17 residues in the CDR3. CDR3 region: CATSRDREGTGIQGYTF. The CDR3 DNA is TGTGCCACCAGCAGAGATCGAGAGGGCACAGGGATTCAGGGCTACACCTTC.